This TCR delta chain was obtained from a study of gamma-delta chains in newborns, infants, children. Per germline, CDR1 GEAIGNYY and CDR2 EKD. J lost 2 bases, V lost 2 bases, and 1 base had no gene match. This CDR3 contains 17 residues. Relative to its sample, this clone is large (0.1 to 1%). This sample includes further DNA sequences coding for the same CDR3. TCRdb reanalyzed the reads using CATT. The table shows roughly 5,400 delta-chain clones, with around 3.2% occurring only once. The sequenced sample consisted of blood. The TCR originated in a child who was a newborn, infant or young child, either healthy, febrile or measles-vaccinated (not recorded which). The chain has TRDV2 and TRDJ3; 11 bases align to TRDD3. CDR3 in DNA: TGTGCCTGTGACATACTGGGGGATACCTGGGACACCCGACAGATGTTTTTC. Amino acids: CACDILGDTWDTRQMFF.